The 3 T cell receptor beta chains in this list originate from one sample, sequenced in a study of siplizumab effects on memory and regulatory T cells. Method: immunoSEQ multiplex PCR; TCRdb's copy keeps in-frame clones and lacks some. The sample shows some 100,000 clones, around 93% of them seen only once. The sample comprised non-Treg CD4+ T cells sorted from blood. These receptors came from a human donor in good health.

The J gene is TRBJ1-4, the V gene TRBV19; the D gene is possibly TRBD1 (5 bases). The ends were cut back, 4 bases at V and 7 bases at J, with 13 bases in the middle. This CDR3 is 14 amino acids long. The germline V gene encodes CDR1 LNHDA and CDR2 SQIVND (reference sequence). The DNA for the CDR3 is TGTGCCAGTAGTACCGGGGAGGGGAGTGAAAAACTGTTTTTT. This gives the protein CASSTGEGSEKLFF.

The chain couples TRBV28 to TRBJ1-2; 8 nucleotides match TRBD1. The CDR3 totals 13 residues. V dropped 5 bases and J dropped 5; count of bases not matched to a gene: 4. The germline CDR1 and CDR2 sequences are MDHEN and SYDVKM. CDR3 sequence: CASSTDRGYGYTF. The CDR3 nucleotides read TGTGCCAGCAGTACCGACAGGGGTTATGGCTACACCTTC.

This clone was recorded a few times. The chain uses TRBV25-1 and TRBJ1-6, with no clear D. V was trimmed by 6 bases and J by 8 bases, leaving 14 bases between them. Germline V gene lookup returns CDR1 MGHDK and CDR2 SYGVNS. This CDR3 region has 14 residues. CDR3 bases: TGTGCCAGCAGGTCAACCGGATATGATTCACCCCTCCACTTT. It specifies CASRSTGYDSPLHF.